This TCR beta chain was sequenced in a study of beta chain features in type 1 diabetes. Study conclusions and caveats: Healthy donors had naive, central memory and Treg TCRB repertoires that appeared less similar than those seen among patients. VDJ junctions in type 1 diabetes patients carried more deletions and fewer insertions.

What was sequenced were expressed TCRB transcripts, since all of the isolated RNA had been reverse transcribed. Naive, central memory and regulatory T cell samples came to a mean of around 3.5 million reads. TCRdb's copy holds only in-frame clones and misses some; the assay was immunoSEQ multiplex PCR. The table includes almost 350,000 clones, around 8% detected once. This CDR3 has 15 amino acids. Germline values: CDR1 KGHSH, CDR2 LQKENI. J gave up 8 bases and V 5 bases, and 9 bases lay outside the gene matches. About 110 mL of blood, on average, came from one heparinised draw per donor. The table lists this clone with a few counts. Its antigen remains unidentified.

The sample was central memory CD4+ T cells from blood. The genes are TRBV18 and TRBJ2-1, with 10 positions matching TRBD2. This receptor was taken from a woman aged 18 to 35 in good health. The CDR3 region is CASSFSSGSLDEQFF. CDR3 coding DNA: TGTGCCAGCTCATTCTCTAGCGGGAGTCTCGATGAGCAGTTCTTC.